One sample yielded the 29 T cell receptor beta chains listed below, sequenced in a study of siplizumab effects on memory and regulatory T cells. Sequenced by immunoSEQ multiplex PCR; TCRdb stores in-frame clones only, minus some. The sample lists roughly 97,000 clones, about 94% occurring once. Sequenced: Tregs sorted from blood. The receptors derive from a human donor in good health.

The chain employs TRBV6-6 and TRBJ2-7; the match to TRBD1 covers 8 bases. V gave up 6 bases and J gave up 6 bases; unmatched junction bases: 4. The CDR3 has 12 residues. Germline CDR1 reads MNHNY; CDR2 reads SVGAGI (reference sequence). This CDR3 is CASRTTGAEQYF. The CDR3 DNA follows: TGTGCCAGCAGAACGACAGGGGCCGAGCAGTACTTC.

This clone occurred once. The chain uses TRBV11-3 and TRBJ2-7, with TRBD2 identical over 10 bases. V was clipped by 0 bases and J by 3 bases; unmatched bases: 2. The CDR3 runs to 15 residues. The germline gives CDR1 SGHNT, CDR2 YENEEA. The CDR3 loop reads CASSLDGTSDYEQYF. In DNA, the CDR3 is TGTGCCAGCAGCTTAGATGGGACTAGCGACTACGAGCAGTACTTC. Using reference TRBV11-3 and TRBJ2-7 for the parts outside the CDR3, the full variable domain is EAGVVQSPRYKIIEKKQPVAFWCNPISGHNTLYWYLQNLGQGPELLIRYENEEAVDDSQLPKDRFSAERLKGVDSTLKIQPAELGDSAVYLCASSLDGTSDYEQYFGPGTRLTVT.

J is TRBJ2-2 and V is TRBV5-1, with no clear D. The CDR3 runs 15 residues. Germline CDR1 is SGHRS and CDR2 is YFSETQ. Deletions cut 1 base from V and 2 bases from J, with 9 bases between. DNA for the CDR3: TGCGCCAGCAGCTTGACTCTTATTAACACCGGGGAGCTGTTTTTT. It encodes CASSLTLINTGELFF.

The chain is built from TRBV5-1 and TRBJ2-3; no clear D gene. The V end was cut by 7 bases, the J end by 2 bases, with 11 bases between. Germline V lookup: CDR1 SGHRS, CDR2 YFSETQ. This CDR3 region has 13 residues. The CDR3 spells CASGPTTTDTQYF. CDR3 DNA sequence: TGCGCCAGCGGGCCGACGACCACAGATACGCAGTATTTT.

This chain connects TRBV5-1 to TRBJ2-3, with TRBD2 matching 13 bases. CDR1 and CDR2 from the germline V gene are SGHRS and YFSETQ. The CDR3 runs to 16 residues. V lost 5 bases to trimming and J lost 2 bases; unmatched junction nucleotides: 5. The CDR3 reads CASRAGTSGNTDTQYF. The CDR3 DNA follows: TGCGCCAGCAGAGCCGGGACTAGCGGGAACACAGATACGCAGTATTTT. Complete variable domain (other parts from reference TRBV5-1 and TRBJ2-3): KAGVTQTPRYLIKTRGQQVTLSCSPISGHRSVSWYQQTPGQGLQFLFEYFSETQRNKGNFPGRFSGRQFSNSRSEMNVSTLELGDSALYLCASRAGTSGNTDTQYFGPGTRLTVL.

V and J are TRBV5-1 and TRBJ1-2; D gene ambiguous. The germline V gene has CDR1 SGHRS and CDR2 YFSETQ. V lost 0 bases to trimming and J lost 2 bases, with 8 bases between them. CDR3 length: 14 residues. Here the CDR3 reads CASSLGAVNYGYTF. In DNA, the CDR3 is TGCGCCAGCAGCTTGGGGGCGGTCAACTATGGCTACACCTTC.

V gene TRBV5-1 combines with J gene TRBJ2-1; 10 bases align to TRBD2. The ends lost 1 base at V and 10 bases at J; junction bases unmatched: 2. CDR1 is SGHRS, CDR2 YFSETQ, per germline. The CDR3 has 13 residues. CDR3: CASSLFSGGEQFF. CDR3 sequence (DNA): TGCGCCAGCAGCTTGTTTAGCGGGGGGGAGCAGTTCTTC. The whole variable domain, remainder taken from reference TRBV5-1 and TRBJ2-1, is KAGVTQTPRYLIKTRGQQVTLSCSPISGHRSVSWYQQTPGQGLQFLFEYFSETQRNKGNFPGRFSGRQFSNSRSEMNVSTLELGDSALYLCASSLFSGGEQFFGPGTRLTVL.

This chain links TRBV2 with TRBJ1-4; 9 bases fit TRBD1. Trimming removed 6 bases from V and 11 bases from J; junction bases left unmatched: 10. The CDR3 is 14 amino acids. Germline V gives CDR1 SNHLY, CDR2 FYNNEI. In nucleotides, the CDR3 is TGTGCCAGCAGCCCTACTACGACAGGGGGGAAACTGTTTTTT. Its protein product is CASSPTTTGGKLFF.

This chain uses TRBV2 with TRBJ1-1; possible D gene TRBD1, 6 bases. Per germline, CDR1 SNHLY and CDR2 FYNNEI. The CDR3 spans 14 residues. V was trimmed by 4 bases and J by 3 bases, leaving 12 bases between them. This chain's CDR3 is CASSVAGEDTEAFF. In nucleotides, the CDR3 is TGTGCCAGCAGTGTCGCAGGGGAAGACACTGAAGCTTTCTTT.

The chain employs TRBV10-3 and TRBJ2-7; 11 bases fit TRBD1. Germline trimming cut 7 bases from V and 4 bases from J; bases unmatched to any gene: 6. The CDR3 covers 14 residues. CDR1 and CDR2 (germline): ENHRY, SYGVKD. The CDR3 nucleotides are TGTGCCATCAAGGGGGACAGGGGGACATACGAGCAGTACTTC. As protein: CAIKGDRGTYEQYF.

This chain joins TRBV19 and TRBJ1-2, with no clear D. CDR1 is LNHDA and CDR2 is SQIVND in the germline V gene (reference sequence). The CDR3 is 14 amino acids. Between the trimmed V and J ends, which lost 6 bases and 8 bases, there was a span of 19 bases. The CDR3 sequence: CASSRGIGLWGYTF. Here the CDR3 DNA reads TGTGCCAGTAGCCGGGGAATCGGATTGTGGGGCTACACCTTC.

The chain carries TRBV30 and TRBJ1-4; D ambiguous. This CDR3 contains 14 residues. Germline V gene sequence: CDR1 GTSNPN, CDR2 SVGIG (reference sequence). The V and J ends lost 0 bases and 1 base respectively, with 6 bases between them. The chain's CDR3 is CAWSVGLTNEKLFF. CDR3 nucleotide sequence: TGTGCCTGGAGTGTTGGTTTAACTAATGAAAAACTGTTTTTT.

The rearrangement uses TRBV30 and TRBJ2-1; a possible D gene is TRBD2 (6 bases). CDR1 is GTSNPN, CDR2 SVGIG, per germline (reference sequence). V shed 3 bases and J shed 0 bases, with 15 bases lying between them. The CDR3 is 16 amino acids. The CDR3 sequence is CAWRGGGQGSYNEQFF. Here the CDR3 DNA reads TGTGCCTGGAGGGGAGGTGGCCAGGGCTCCTACAATGAGCAGTTCTTC.

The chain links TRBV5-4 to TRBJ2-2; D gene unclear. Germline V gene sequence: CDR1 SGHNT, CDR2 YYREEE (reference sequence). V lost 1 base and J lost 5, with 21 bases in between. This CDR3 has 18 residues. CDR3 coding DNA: TGTGCCAGCAGCTTGCTTTCTTTTGACCCAGGCCCAACCGGGGAGCTGTTTTTT. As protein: CASSLLSFDPGPTGELFF.

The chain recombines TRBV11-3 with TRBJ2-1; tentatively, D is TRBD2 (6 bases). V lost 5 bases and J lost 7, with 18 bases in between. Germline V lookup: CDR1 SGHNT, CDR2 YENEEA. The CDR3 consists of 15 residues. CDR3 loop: CASSPGYGRPNEQFF. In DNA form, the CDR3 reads TGTGCCAGCAGCCCCGGGTACGGGAGACCTAATGAGCAGTTCTTC. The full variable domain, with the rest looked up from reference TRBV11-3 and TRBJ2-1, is EAGVVQSPRYKIIEKKQPVAFWCNPISGHNTLYWYLQNLGQGPELLIRYENEEAVDDSQLPKDRFSAERLKGVDSTLKIQPAELGDSAVYLCASSPGYGRPNEQFFGPGTRLTVL.

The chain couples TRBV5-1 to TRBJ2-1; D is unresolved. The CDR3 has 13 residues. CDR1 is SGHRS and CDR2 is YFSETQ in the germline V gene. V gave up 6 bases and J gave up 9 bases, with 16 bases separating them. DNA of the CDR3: TGCGCCAGCACCCCTTCTTCCAGCCTTGAGCAGTTCTTC. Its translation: CASTPSSSLEQFF.

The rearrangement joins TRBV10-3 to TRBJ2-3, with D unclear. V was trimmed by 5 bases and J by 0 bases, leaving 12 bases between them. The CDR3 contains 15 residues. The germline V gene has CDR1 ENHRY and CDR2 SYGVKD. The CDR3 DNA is TGTGCCATCAGTCGAGGACGAGGTAGCACAGATACGCAGTATTTT. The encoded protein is CAISRGRGSTDTQYF.

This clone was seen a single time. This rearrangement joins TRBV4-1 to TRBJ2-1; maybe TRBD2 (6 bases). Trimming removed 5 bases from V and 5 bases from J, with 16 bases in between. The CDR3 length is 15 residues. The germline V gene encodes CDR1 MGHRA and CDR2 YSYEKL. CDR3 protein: CASSTLGGPNNEQFF. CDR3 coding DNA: TGCGCCAGCAGCACTCTCGGGGGTCCCAACAATGAGCAGTTCTTC.

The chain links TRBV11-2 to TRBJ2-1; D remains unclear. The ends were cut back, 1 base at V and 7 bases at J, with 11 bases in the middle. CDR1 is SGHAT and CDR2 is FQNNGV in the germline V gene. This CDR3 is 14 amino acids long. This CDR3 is CASSLGLVTNEQFF. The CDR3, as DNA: TGTGCCAGCAGCTTAGGTTTGGTTACGAATGAGCAGTTCTTC.

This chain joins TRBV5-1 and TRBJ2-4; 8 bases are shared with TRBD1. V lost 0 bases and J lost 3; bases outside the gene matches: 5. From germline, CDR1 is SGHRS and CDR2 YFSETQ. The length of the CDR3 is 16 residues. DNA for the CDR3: TGCGCCAGCAGCTTGGGTTGGGGGACAGGCAAAAACATTCAGTACTTC. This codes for CASSLGWGTGKNIQYF.

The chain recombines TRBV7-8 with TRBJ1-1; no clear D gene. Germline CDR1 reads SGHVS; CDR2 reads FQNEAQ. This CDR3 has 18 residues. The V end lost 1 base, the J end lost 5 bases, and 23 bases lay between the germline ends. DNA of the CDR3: TGTGCCAGCAGCTTAGTGGGTGGAGGCGGCCTGGGGAGTACTGAAGCTTTCTTT. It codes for CASSLVGGGGLGSTEAFF. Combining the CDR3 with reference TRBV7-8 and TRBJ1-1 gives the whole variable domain GAGVSQSPRYKVAKRGQDVALRCDPISGHVSLFWYQQALGQGPEFLTYFQNEAQLDKSGLPSDRFFAERPEGSVSTLKIQRTQQEDSAVYLCASSLVGGGGLGSTEAFFGQGTRLTVV.

The CDR3 protein is CASRGAPTYPYEQYF. The CDR3 DNA follows: TGCGCCAGCAGGGGTGCACCCACCTATCCCTACGAGCAGTACTTC. The J gene is TRBJ2-7, the V gene TRBV5-1; no clear D. Germline V lookup: CDR1 SGHRS, CDR2 YFSETQ. Trimming removed 5 bases at V and 2 bases at J, with 17 bases between. CDR3 length: 15 amino acids.

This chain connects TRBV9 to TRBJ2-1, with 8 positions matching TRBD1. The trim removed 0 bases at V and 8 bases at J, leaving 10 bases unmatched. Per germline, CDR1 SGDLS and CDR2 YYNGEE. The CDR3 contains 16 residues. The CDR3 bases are TGTGCCAGCAGCGTAGGCCCGACAGGGGCTATCCATGAGCAGTTCTTC. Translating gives CASSVGPTGAIHEQFF. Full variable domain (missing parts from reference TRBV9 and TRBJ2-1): DSGVTQTPKHLITATGQRVTLRCSPRSGDLSVYWYQQSLDQGLQFLIQYYNGEERAKGNILERFSAQQFPDLHSELNLSSLELGDSALYFCASSVGPTGAIHEQFFGPGTRLTVL.

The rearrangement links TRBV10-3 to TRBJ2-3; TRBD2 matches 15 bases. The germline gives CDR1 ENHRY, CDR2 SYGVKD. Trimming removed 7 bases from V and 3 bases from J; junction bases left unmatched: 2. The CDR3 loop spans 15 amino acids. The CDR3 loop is CAITGLAGGTDTQYF. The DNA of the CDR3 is TGTGCCATCACTGGACTAGCGGGAGGGACAGATACGCAGTATTTT.

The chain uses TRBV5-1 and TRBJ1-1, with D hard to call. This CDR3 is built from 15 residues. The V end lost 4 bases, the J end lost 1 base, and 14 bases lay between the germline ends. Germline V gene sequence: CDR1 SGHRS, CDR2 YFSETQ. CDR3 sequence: CASSPRLRKNTEAFF. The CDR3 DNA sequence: TGCGCCAGCAGCCCGCGACTTAGGAAGAACACTGAAGCTTTCTTT. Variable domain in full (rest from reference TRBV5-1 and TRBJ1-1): KAGVTQTPRYLIKTRGQQVTLSCSPISGHRSVSWYQQTPGQGLQFLFEYFSETQRNKGNFPGRFSGRQFSNSRSEMNVSTLELGDSALYLCASSPRLRKNTEAFFGQGTRLTVV.

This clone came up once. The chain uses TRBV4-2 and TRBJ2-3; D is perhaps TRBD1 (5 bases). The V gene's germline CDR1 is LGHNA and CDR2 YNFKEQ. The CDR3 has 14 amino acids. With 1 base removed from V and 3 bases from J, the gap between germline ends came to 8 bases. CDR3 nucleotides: TGTGCCAGCAGCCAAGTTGGACAAACAGATACGCAGTATTTT. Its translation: CASSQVGQTDTQYF.

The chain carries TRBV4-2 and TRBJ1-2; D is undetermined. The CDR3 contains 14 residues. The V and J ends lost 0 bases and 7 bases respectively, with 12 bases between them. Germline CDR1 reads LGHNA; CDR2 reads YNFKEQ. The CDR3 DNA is TGTGCCAGCAGCCAAGAGGAGAGGTCCGGTGGCTACACCTTC. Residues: CASSQEERSGGYTF.

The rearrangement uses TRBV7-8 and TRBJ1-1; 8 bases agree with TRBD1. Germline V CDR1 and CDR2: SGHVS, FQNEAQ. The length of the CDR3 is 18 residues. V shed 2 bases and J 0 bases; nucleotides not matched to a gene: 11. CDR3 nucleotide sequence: TGTGCCAGCAGCTTATGGGGCAGGGGGCGAGACTTGAACACTGAAGCTTTCTTT. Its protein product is CASSLWGRGRDLNTEAFF.

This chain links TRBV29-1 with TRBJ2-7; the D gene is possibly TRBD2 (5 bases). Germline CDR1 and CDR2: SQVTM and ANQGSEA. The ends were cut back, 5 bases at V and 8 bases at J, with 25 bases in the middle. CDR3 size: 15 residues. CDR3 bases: TGCAGCGTTCGCGAATCGGCCGCGGGCCTAAGCAAGCAGTACTTC. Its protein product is CSVRESAAGLSKQYF.